Below are 21 T cell receptor beta chains sequenced from a single sample in a study of blood T cell repertoires in COVID-19. The table came from immunoSEQ multiplex PCR; TCRdb's copy has only in-frame clones and leaves some out. The sample lists fewer than 40,000 clones; 80% were seen once. The specimen sequenced was peripheral blood. These TCRs come from a man at least 80 years old with active or convalescent COVID-19.

The gene calls are TRBV4-2 and TRBJ2-3, with 13 nucleotides matching TRBD2. The CDR3 loop spans 16 amino acids. Germline V gives CDR1 LGHNA, CDR2 YNFKEQ. Trimming took 4 bases from V and 6 from J; bases not matched to a gene: 7. The CDR3 protein is CASSPILAGGADTQYF. DNA for the CDR3: TGTGCCAGCAGCCCAATACTAGCGGGAGGGGCTGATACGCAGTATTTT.

This clone was seen more than once but under ten times. The chain is built from TRBV5-1 and TRBJ1-1; D may be TRBD1 (6 bases). Deletions cut 1 base from V and 3 bases from J, with 19 bases between. Germline values: CDR1 SGHRS, CDR2 YFSETQ. The CDR3 has 17 residues. CDR3 protein: CASSLSTGRGRDTEAFF. Written as DNA, the CDR3 is TGCGCCAGCAGCTTGAGTACAGGGAGGGGTAGGGACACTGAAGCTTTCTTT.

This clone came up a few times. CDR3: CASSTSGGWNSPLHF. The DNA for the CDR3 is TGTGCCAGCAGCACCTCAGGGGGATGGAATTCACCCCTCCACTTT. V usage is TRBV7-3 and J usage is TRBJ1-6; 7 bases map to TRBD1. The germline V gene encodes CDR1 SGHTA and CDR2 FQGTGA. The CDR3 extends over 15 amino acids. J lost 7 bases, V lost 5 bases, and 8 bases had no gene match.

Only a few counts were recorded for this clone. The rearrangement joins TRBV5-6 to TRBJ2-7; 10 bases match TRBD1. CDR1 is SGHDT, CDR2 YYEEEE, per germline. The CDR3 sequence is 16 residues long. Trimming removed 0 bases from V and 7 bases from J; junction bases left unmatched: 10. The CDR3 bases are TGTGCCAGCAGCTTGGTGGCGGGACAGGGGAGTATGGAGCAGTACTTC. This sequence encodes CASSLVAGQGSMEQYF. Together with reference TRBV5-6 and TRBJ2-7, the CDR3 gives the full variable domain: DAGVTQSPTHLIKTRGQQVTLRCSPKSGHDTVSWYQQALGQGPQFIFQYYEEEERQRGNFPDRFSGHQFPNYSSELNVNALLLGDSALYLCASSLVAGQGSMEQYFGPGTRLTVT.

DNA for the CDR3: TGTGCCAGCAGTTTATCGGCCTGGGGCGACAACTATGGCTACACCTTC. Its protein is CASSLSAWGDNYGYTF. The rearrangement uses TRBV27 and TRBJ1-2; TRBD1 might be the D (5 bases). Trimming cost V 0 bases and J 2 bases, with 13 bases left between them. Germline V gene data show CDR1 as MNHEY and CDR2 as SMNVEV (reference sequence). This CDR3 has 16 amino acids.

The rearrangement links TRBV2 to TRBJ1-5; a possible D gene is TRBD1 (6 bases). The CDR3 consists of 13 residues. In germline, CDR1 is SNHLY, CDR2 FYNNEI. Trimming removed 7 bases at V and 4 bases at J, with 11 bases between. The CDR3 reads CASTFQGNQPQHF. Written as DNA, the CDR3 is TGTGCCAGCACCTTTCAGGGGAATCAGCCCCAGCATTTT.

A few counts support this clone. The V and J genes are TRBV5-1 and TRBJ2-5; D might be TRBD1 (6 bases). This CDR3 comprises 13 residues. CDR1 and CDR2 (germline): SGHRS, YFSETQ. V lost 4 bases to trimming and J lost 3 bases, with 10 bases between them. CDR3 in DNA: TGCGCCAGCAGCGAGGCAGGGGAAGAGACCCAGTACTTC. Its translation: CASSEAGEETQYF.

CDR3 sequence (DNA): TGCGCCAGCAGCTTGGACCTTGGAGAAAGACCGTTTTTT. Translated, it gives CASSLDLGERPFF. The rearrangement uses TRBV5-1 and TRBJ1-4; the D is unclear. V was shortened by 0 bases and J by 16 bases, with 16 bases between the two germline ends. In germline, CDR1 is SGHRS, CDR2 YFSETQ. This CDR3 contains 13 residues.

The CDR3 DNA reads TGTGCCACCAGAGGGGCAGATAAGAACACTGAAGCTTTCTTT. Protein product: CATRGADKNTEAFF. The chain combines TRBV24-1 with TRBJ1-1; TRBD1 is a possible D gene (5 bases). Germline CDR1 reads KGHDR; CDR2 reads SFDVKD. V lost 7 bases to trimming and J lost 1 base, with 12 bases between them. CDR3 length equals 14 residues.

The chain carries TRBV9 and TRBJ1-4, with TRBD1 identical over 7 bases. The ends lost 4 bases at V and 5 bases at J; junction bases unmatched: 8. The CDR3 loop spans 15 amino acids. Germline CDR1 is SGDLS and CDR2 is YYNGEE. CDR3 nucleotides: TGTGCCAGCAGCTCACCCTCAGGGGGAAATGAAAAACTGTTTTTT. Residues: CASSSPSGGNEKLFF.

This clone has a handful of counts. The gene calls are TRBV6-6 and TRBJ1-6; 7 positions match TRBD1. V gave up 4 bases and J gave up 9 bases; unmatched junction bases: 3. The CDR3 is 13 residues long. Per the germline V gene, CDR1 is MNHNY and CDR2 is SVGAGI (reference sequence). CDR3 coding DNA: TGTGCCAGCAGTTCGACAGGGATTTCACCCCTCCACTTT. This sequence encodes CASSSTGISPLHF.

The chain links TRBV7-8 to TRBJ2-7; a weak D match, TRBD2 (5 bases). From germline, CDR1 is SGHVS and CDR2 FQNEAQ. Trimming cost V 4 bases and J 3 bases, with 10 bases left between them. The CDR3 has 13 amino acids. The CDR3 DNA reads as TGTGCCAGCAGCTCTGGACTGGACTACGAGCAGTACTTC. It translates to CASSSGLDYEQYF. The full variable domain, in which reference TRBV7-8 and TRBJ2-7 provide the parts outside the CDR3, is GAGVSQSPRYKVAKRGQDVALRCDPISGHVSLFWYQQALGQGPEFLTYFQNEAQLDKSGLPSDRFFAERPEGSVSTLKIQRTQQEDSAVYLCASSSGLDYEQYFGPGTRLTVT.

V usage is TRBV19 and J usage is TRBJ2-1; D is perhaps TRBD2 (5 bases). V lost 4 bases to trimming and J lost 3 bases, with 10 bases between them. Germline lookup yields CDR1 LNHDA and CDR2 SQIVND (reference sequence). This CDR3 has 14 amino acids. The CDR3 protein is CASSRAGDYNEQFF. In DNA, the CDR3 is TGTGCCAGTAGTAGGGCGGGTGACTACAATGAGCAGTTCTTC.

This clone was detected a few times. The chain combines TRBV2 with TRBJ2-7; TRBD1 matches at 9 bases. The junction had 4 bases not matched to a gene; V was cut back by 6 bases and J by 4 bases. The germline V gene has CDR1 SNHLY and CDR2 FYNNEI. The CDR3 contains 13 residues. CDR3 DNA: TGTGCCAGCAGGGACAGGGGAAGTTACGAGCAGTACTTC. It codes for CASRDRGSYEQYF.

CDR3 nucleotide sequence: TGTGCCAGCACCCGAGATAGCACAGATACGCAGTATTTT. Its translation is CASTRDSTDTQYF. This chain joins TRBV27 and TRBJ2-3; D not resolved. CDR3 length: 13 amino acids. From germline, CDR1 is MNHEY and CDR2 SMNVEV (reference sequence). V was trimmed by 7 bases and J by 0 bases, leaving 8 bases between them.

The rearrangement links TRBV6-2 or TRBV6-3 to TRBJ2-2; 9 bases agree with TRBD2. With V trimmed by 0 bases and J by 4 bases, 0 bases remained unmatched. Germline loops: CDR1 MNHEY, CDR2 SVGEGT. There are 15 residues in the CDR3. CDR3 in DNA: TGTGCCAGCAGTTACTCTAGCGGGAGCACCGGGGAGCTGTTTTTT. Translated, it gives CASSYSSGSTGELFF.

This clone has only one observation. The rearrangement links TRBV27 to TRBJ1-2; 10 nucleotides line up with TRBD1. Germline trimming cut 9 bases from V and 5 bases from J; bases unmatched to any gene: 9. The CDR3 runs to 14 residues. Germline CDR1 is MNHEY and CDR2 is SMNVEV (reference sequence). The CDR3: CASFFRDRGYGYTF. DNA for the CDR3: TGTGCCAGTTTCTTCCGGGACAGGGGTTATGGCTACACCTTC.

The J gene is TRBJ2-7, the V gene TRBV5-6; 7 bases fit TRBD2. The CDR3 has 13 residues. CDR1 and CDR2 from the germline V gene are SGHDT and YYEEEE. The V gene end was trimmed by 4 bases and the J gene end by 3 bases; junction bases not matched to a gene: 4. The CDR3 loop reads CASSLGLVYEQYF. The CDR3 DNA is TGTGCCAGCAGCCTCGGACTAGTCTACGAGCAGTACTTC. The full variable domain, completed using reference TRBV5-6 and TRBJ2-7, is DAGVTQSPTHLIKTRGQQVTLRCSPKSGHDTVSWYQQALGQGPQFIFQYYEEEERQRGNFPDRFSGHQFPNYSSELNVNALLLGDSALYLCASSLGLVYEQYFGPGTRLTVT.

This clone has a handful of counts. The chain combines TRBV24-1 with TRBJ1-4; maybe TRBD1 (5 bases). CDR1 is KGHDR and CDR2 is SFDVKD in the germline V gene. The CDR3 spans 16 residues. Trimming shortened V by 4 bases and J by 2 bases, and 13 bases separated the two germline ends. The CDR3 nucleotides are TGTGCCACCAGTGACCCGGTTGGGGGGACTAATGAAAAACTGTTTTTT. It translates to CATSDPVGGTNEKLFF.

This clone was recorded a few times. This chain links TRBV15 with TRBJ1-5; TRBD1 matches 9 bases. V lost 0 bases and J lost 8; bases outside the gene matches: 8. The V gene's germline CDR1 is LNHNV and CDR2 YYDKDF (reference sequence). The CDR3 spans 16 residues. CDR3 in DNA: TGTGCCACCAGCAGAGATTGGGAAACAGGGGGCGAGCCCCAGCATTTT. Translated: CATSRDWETGGEPQHF.

The gene calls are TRBV2 and TRBJ2-4; possible D gene TRBD1, 5 bases. Trimming stripped 3 bases from V and 2 bases from J, with 8 bases between. Germline V gives CDR1 SNHLY, CDR2 FYNNEI. This CDR3 comprises 14 residues. CDR3 protein: CASSDSGTKNIQYF. DNA of the CDR3: TGTGCCAGCAGTGACTCAGGGACCAAAAACATTCAGTACTTC. Drawing the rest from reference TRBV2 and TRBJ2-4, the complete variable domain is EPEVTQTPSHQVTQMGQEVILRCVPISNHLYFYWYRQILGQKVEFLVSFYNNEISEKSEIFDDQFSVERPDGSNFTLKIRSTKLEDSAMYFCASSDSGTKNIQYFGAGTRLSVL.